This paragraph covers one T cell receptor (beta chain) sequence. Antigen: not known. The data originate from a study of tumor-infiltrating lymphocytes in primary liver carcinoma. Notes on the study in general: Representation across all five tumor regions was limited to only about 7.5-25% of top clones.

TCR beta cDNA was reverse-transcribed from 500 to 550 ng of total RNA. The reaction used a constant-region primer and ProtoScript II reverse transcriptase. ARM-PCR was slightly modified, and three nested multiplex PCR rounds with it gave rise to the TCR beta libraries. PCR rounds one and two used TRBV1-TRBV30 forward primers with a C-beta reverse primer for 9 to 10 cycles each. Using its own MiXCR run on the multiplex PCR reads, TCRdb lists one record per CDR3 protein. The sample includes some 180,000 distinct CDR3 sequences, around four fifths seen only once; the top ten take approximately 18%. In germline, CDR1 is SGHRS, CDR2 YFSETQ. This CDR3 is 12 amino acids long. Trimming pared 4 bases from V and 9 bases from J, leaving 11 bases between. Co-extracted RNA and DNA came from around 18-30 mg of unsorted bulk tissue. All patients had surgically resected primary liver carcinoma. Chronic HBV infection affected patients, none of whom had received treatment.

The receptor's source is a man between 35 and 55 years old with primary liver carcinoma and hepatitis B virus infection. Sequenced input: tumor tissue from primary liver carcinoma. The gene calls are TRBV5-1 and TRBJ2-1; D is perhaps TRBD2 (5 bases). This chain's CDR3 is CASSPMGVEQFF. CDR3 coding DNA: TGCGCCAGCAGCCCAATGGGAGTTGAGCAGTTCTTC.